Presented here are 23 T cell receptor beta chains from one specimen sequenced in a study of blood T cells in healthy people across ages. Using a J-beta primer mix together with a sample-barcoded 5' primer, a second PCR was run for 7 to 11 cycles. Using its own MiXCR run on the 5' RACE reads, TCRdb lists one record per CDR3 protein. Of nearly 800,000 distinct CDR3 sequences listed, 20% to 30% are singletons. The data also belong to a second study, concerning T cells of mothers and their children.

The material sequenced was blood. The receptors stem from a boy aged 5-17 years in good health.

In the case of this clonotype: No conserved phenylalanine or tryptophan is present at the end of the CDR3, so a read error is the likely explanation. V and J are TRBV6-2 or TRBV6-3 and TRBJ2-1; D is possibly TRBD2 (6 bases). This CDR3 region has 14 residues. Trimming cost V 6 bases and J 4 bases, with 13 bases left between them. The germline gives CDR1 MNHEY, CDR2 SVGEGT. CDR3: CASRPLGTYNEQFL. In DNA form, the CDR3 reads TGTGCCAGCAGGCCCCTCGGGACTTACAATGAGCAGTTCCTC.

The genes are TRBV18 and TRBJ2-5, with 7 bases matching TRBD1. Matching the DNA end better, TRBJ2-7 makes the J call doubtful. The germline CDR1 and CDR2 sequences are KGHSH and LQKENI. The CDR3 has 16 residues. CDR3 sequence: CASSPRQGQGSYEQYF. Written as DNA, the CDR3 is TGTGCCAGCTCACCACGACAGGGCCAGGGGTCCTACGAGCAGTACTTC.

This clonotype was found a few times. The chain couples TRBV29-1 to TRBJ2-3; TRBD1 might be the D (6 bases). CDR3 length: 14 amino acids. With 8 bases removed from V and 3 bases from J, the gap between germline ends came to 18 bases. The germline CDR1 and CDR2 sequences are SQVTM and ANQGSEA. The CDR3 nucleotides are TGCAGCACAACCGGGACAACAGGAACAGATACGCAGTATTTT. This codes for CSTTGTTGTDTQYF.

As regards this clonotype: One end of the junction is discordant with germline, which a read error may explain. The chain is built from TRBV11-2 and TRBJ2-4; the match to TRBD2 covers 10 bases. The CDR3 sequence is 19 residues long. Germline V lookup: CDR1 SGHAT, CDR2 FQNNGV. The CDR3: CASSFRSSGGMVAKNIQSF. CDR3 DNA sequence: TGTGCCAGCAGCTTCCGCTCTAGCGGGGGAATGGTAGCCAAAAACATTCAGTCCTTC.

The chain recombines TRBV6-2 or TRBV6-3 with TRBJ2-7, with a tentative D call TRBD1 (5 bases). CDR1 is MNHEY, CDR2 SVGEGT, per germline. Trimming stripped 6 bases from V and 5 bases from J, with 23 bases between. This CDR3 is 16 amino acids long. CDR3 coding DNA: TGTGCCAGCAGAACCACTGACGTCCGGACAAGGAACGAGCAGTACTTC. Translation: CASRTTDVRTRNEQYF.

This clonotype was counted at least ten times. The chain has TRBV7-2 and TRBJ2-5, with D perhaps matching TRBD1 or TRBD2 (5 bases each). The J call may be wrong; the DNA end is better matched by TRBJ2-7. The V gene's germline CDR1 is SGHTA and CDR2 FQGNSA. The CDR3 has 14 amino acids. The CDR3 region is CASSLGVRDYEQYF. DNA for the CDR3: TGTGCCAGCAGTTTGGGAGTCAGGGATTACGAGCAGTACTTC.

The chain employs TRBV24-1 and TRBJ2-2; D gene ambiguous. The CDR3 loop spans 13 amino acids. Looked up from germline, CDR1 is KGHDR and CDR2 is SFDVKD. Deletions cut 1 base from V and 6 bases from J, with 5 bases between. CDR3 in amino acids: CATSDFRAGELFF. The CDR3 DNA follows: TGTGCCACCAGTGATTTTAGAGCCGGGGAGCTGTTTTTT.

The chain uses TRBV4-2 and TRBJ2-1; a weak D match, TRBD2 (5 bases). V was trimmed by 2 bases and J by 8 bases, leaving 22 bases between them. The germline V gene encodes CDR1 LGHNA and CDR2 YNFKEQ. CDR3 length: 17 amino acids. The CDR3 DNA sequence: TGTGCCAGCAGCCAATATTATGTTCCTTCTAGCTCCGATGAGCAGTTCTTC. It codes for CASSQYYVPSSSDEQFF.

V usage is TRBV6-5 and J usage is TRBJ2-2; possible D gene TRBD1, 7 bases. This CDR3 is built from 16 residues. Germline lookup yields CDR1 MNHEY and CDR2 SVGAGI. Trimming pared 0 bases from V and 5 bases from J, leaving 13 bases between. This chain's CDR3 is CASSYSQGGWTGELFF. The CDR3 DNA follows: TGTGCCAGCAGTTACTCTCAGGGGGGCTGGACCGGGGAGCTGTTTTTT.

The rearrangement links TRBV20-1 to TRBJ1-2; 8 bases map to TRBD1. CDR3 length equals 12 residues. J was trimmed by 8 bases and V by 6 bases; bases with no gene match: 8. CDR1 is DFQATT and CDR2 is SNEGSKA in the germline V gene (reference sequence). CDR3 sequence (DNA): TGCAGTGCAGGACAGGGACAGGAAGGCTACACCTTC. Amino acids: CSAGQGQEGYTF.

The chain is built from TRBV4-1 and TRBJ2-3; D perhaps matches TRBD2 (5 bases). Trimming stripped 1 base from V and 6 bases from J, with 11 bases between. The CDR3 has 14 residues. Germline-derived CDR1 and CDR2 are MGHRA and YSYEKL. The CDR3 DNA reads TGCGCCAGCAGCCAAGGGGCCCGCGGGGATACGCAGTATTTT. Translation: CASSQGARGDTQYF.

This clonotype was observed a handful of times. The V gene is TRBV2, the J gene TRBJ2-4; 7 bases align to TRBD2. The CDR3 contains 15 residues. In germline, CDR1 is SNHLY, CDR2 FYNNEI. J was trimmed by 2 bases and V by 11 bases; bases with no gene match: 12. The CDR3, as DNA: TGTGCCCTAAACCTCGCGGGAGATACCAAAAACATTCAGTACTTC. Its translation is CALNLAGDTKNIQYF. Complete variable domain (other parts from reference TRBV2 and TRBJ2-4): EPEVTQTPSHQVTQMGQEVILRCVPISNHLYFYWYRQILGQKVEFLVSFYNNEISEKSEIFDDQFSVERPDGSNFTLKIRSTKLEDSAMYFCALNLAGDTKNIQYFGAGTRLSVL.

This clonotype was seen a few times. The CDR3 spells CAISEWTGSNEQYF. As DNA, the CDR3 is TGTGCCATCAGTGAGTGGACAGGGAGCAACGAGCAGTACTTC. V is TRBV10-3 and J is TRBJ2-5; TRBD1 agrees at 8 bases. The DNA end lines up better with TRBJ2-7; the J call may be wrong. Per the germline V gene, CDR1 is ENHRY and CDR2 is SYGVKD. This CDR3 has 14 amino acids.

The CDR3 region is CASTDTTDEKLFF. The CDR3 nucleotides are TGTGCCAGCACGGACACGACGGATGAAAAACTGTTTTTT. The chain uses TRBV7-9 and TRBJ1-4; D might be TRBD1 (5 bases). CDR1 is SEHNR, CDR2 FQNEAQ, per germline (reference sequence). Trimming took off 7 bases at V and 6 bases at J, with 12 bases between the two ends. The CDR3 consists of 13 residues.

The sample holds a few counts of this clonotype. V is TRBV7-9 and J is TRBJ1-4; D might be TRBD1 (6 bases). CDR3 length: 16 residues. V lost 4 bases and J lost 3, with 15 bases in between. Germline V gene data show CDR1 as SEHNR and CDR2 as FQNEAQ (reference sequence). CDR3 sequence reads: CASSSTQGRPNEKLFF. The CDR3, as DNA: TGTGCCAGCAGCTCGACACAGGGTAGGCCTAATGAAAAACTGTTTTTT.

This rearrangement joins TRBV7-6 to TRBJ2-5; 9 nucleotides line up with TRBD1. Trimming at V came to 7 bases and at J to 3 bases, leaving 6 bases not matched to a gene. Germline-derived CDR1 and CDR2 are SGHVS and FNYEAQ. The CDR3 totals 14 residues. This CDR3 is CASNNRDREETQYF. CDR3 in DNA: TGTGCCAGCAACAACCGGGACAGGGAAGAGACCCAGTACTTC.

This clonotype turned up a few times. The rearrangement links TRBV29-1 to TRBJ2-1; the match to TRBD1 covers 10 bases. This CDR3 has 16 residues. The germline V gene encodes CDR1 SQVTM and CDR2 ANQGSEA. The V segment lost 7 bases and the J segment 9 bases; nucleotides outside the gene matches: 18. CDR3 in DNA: TGCAGCGCAGAGGATTTGGGACAGGGGATACCGGGTGAGCAGTTCTTC. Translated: CSAEDLGQGIPGEQFF.

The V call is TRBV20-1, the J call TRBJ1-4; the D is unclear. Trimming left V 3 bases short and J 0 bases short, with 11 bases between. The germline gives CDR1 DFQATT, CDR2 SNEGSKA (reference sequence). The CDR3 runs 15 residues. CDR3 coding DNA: TGCAGTGCTAGTGAAGGGTCGGCAACTAATGAAAAACTGTTTTTT. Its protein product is CSASEGSATNEKLFF.

CDR3 sequence (DNA): TGCAGCGTGCAAGGAAACAATGAGCAGTTCTTC. Its protein product is CSVQGNNEQFF. The gene calls are TRBV29-1 and TRBJ2-1; no clear D. Germline CDR1 is SQVTM and CDR2 is ANQGSEA. The CDR3 is made up of 11 amino acids. V was clipped by 6 bases and J by 5 bases, with 8 bases between them.

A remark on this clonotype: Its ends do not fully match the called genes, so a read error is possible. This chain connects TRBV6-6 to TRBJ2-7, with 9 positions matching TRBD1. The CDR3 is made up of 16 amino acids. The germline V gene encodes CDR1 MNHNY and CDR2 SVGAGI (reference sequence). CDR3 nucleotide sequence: TGTGCCAGCACCCAACAGGAGAACAGGGGGCGTGGGGAGCGGTACTTC. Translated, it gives CASTQQENRGRGERYF.

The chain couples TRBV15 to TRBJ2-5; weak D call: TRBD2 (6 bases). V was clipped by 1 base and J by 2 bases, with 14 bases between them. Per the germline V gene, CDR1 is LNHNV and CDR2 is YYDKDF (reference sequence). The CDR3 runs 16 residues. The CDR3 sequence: CATSRVDGGVQETQYF. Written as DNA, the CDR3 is TGTGCCACCAGCAGAGTTGACGGGGGAGTACAAGAGACCCAGTACTTC.

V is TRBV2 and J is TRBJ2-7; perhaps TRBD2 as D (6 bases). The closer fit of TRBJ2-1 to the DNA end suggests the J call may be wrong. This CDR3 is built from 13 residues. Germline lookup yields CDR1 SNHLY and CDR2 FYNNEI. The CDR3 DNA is TGTGCCGGAGGGCGTAGATCTATCGTGGGGCAGTTCTTC. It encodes CAGGRRSIVGQFF.

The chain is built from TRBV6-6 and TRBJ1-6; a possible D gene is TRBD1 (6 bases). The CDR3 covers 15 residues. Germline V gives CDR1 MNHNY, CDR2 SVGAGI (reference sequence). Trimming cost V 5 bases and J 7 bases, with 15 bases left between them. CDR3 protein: CASSVLDRGNSPLHF. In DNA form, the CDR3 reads TGTGCCAGCAGTGTCCTGGACAGAGGGAATTCACCCCTCCACTTT.